These 32 T cell receptor beta chains were sequenced from one sample in a study of shared clonotypes between healthy human individuals. Method: immunoSEQ multiplex PCR; TCRdb's copy keeps in-frame clones and lacks some. The sample lists approximately 1.1 million clones, 70% to 80% occurring once. The sequenced sample consisted of memory CD4+ T cells from PBMCs. The subset here: CD45RA-negative fraction. The receptor set was obtained from a man between 18 and 35 years old in good health. Some clones in this sample may be carry-over from other donors' samples.

CDR3 DNA: TGTGCCAGCAGCCGGCCGGGACACGACTATGGCTACACCTTC. Residues: CASSRPGHDYGYTF. The V and J genes are TRBV7-8 and TRBJ1-2; a weak D match, TRBD1 (6 bases). Germline V gives CDR1 SGHVS, CDR2 FQNEAQ. The CDR3 contains 14 residues. V lost 5 bases and J lost 3, with 13 bases in between. Full variable domain (outside the CDR3, taken from reference TRBV7-8 and TRBJ1-2): GAGVSQSPRYKVAKRGQDVALRCDPISGHVSLFWYQQALGQGPEFLTYFQNEAQLDKSGLPSDRFFAERPEGSVSTLKIQRTQQEDSAVYLCASSRPGHDYGYTFGSGTRLTVV.

The chain recombines TRBV4-2 with TRBJ2-2; D unresolved. This CDR3 spans 14 amino acids. The germline CDR1 and CDR2 sequences are LGHNA and YNFKEQ. Deletions cut 0 bases from V and 5 bases from J, with 7 bases between. The CDR3 nucleotides are TGTGCCAGCAGCCAAGAGGTCCGTACCGGGGAGCTGTTTTTT. Translating it yields CASSQEVRTGELFF.

V usage is TRBV9 and J usage is TRBJ2-5, with D perhaps matching TRBD1 (6 bases). The CDR3 extends over 17 amino acids. V lost 0 bases and J 2 bases, leaving 17 bases between the germline ends. The germline V gene encodes CDR1 SGDLS and CDR2 YYNGEE. The CDR3 DNA follows: TGTGCCAGCAGCGTAGGTGGGGGCGCGGGTACACAAGAGACCCAGTACTTC. Its translation is CASSVGGGAGTQETQYF.

The rearrangement links TRBV12-5 to TRBJ2-5; no reliable D call. Germline V CDR1 and CDR2: LGHNT, FRNRAP. The CDR3 extends over 13 amino acids. V was pared by 4 bases and J by 5 bases, with 11 bases between. CDR3 amino acids: CASGSGVRETQYF. CDR3 bases: TGTGCTAGTGGTTCCGGAGTTAGGGAGACCCAGTACTTC.

CDR3 loop: CASSVAGIAGFYEQYF. The CDR3 region has the DNA TGTGCCAGCAGCGTAGCAGGAATAGCGGGGTTCTACGAGCAGTACTTC. The chain uses TRBV9 and TRBJ2-7, with 8 bases lining up with TRBD2. From germline, CDR1 is SGDLS and CDR2 YYNGEE. The CDR3 is 16 residues long. V shed 0 bases, J shed 3 bases, and the junction held 8 bases outside the gene matches. The entire variable domain, with the rest obtained from reference TRBV9 and TRBJ2-7, is as follows: DSGVTQTPKHLITATGQRVTLRCSPRSGDLSVYWYQQSLDQGLQFLIQYYNGEERAKGNILERFSAQQFPDLHSELNLSSLELGDSALYFCASSVAGIAGFYEQYFGPGTRLTVT.

The CDR3 DNA reads TGCGCCAGCAGCTTGGGGGCCGGGACAGAAGAGACCCAGTACTTC. It translates to CASSLGAGTEETQYF. The V gene is TRBV5-1, the J gene TRBJ2-5; 7 nucleotides agree with TRBD1. Germline trimming cut 0 bases from V and 3 bases from J; bases unmatched to any gene: 5. Per germline, CDR1 SGHRS and CDR2 YFSETQ. The CDR3 is 15 residues long.

As DNA, the CDR3 is TGTGCCAGCAGCCCAGGACTGGCCGGGGAGCTGTTTTTT. This gives the protein CASSPGLAGELFF. The chain has TRBV6-5 and TRBJ2-2; a weak D match, TRBD2 (5 bases). Looked up from germline, CDR1 is MNHEY and CDR2 is SVGAGI. Between the trimmed V and J ends, which lost 6 bases and 6 bases, there was a span of 11 bases. The CDR3 has 13 amino acids.

CDR3 amino acids: CASSSTRGGLEGTQFF. Written as DNA, the CDR3 is TGTGCCAGCAGCAGTACCCGGGGGGGCCTCGAGGGTACGCAGTTCTTC. The chain joins TRBV7-9 to TRBJ2-1, with TRBD2 identical over 8 bases. Germline-derived CDR1 and CDR2 are SEHNR and FQNEAQ (reference sequence). After removal of 5 bases from V and 12 bases from J, the junction contained 18 bases not matched to a gene. The CDR3 is 16 amino acids.

Remarks on this clone: Other nucleotide sequences in the sample specify the same CDR3. The chain joins TRBV5-1 to TRBJ2-1; D gene ambiguous. Germline CDR1 is SGHRS and CDR2 is YFSETQ. This CDR3 comprises 13 residues. V was shortened by 1 base and J by 5 bases, with 7 bases between the two germline ends. This chain's CDR3 is CASSLQGNNEQFF. The CDR3 bases are TGCGCCAGCAGCTTGCAAGGGAACAATGAGCAGTTCTTC.

The CDR3 nucleotides are TGTGCCAGCAGTGTTTTGGGAGCGCCCGCCACCGAGCAGTACTTC. This gives the protein CASSVLGAPATEQYF. This rearrangement joins TRBV2 to TRBJ2-7; maybe TRBD2 (5 bases). The CDR3 is 15 residues long. V lost 4 bases to trimming and J lost 6 bases, with 19 bases between them. CDR1 is SNHLY, CDR2 FYNNEI, per germline.

Remarks on this clone: Possible read error: a much larger clone is one base away. The chain employs TRBV6-1 and TRBJ1-5; D call uncertain. The CDR3 is 14 residues long. Germline V gene sequence: CDR1 MNHNS, CDR2 SASEGT. V lost 4 bases and J 2 bases, leaving 9 bases between the germline ends. The CDR3 loop reads CASSGRQGNQPQHF. In nucleotides, the CDR3 is TGTGCCAGCAGTGGGAGGCAGGGCAATCAGCCCCAGCATTTT.

The chain uses TRBV6-5 and TRBJ1-2, with D possibly being TRBD1 (6 bases). Trimming removed 5 bases from V and 8 bases from J, with 15 bases in between. CDR1 is MNHEY, CDR2 SVGAGI, per germline. The CDR3 runs to 13 residues. The CDR3 reads CASSPFGRGGYTF. The CDR3 nucleotides are TGTGCCAGCAGTCCGTTCGGAAGGGGGGGCTACACCTTC.

This chain connects TRBV5-1 to TRBJ1-2; tentative D call: TRBD1 (5 bases). Between the trimmed V and J ends, which lost 2 bases and 8 bases, there was a span of 25 bases. The CDR3 sequence is 17 residues long. Germline values: CDR1 SGHRS, CDR2 YFSETQ. Written as DNA, the CDR3 is TGCGCCAGCAGCTTCGGAGACCCGGACACCGCATCCCGGGGCTACACCTTC. Its protein is CASSFGDPDTASRGYTF.

Concerning this clone: A much more abundant neighbour one base away suggests this may be a read error. V gene TRBV11-1 combines with J gene TRBJ2-7; perhaps TRBD1 as D (6 bases). Per the germline V gene, CDR1 is SGHAT and CDR2 is FQDESV (reference sequence). V lost 5 bases to trimming and J lost 2 bases, with 10 bases between them. CDR3 length: 13 amino acids. CDR3 residues: CASSPDRTYEQYF. Written as DNA, the CDR3 is TGTGCCAGCAGCCCGGACAGAACCTACGAGCAGTACTTC.

J is TRBJ2-2 and V is TRBV18; D gene ambiguous. Germline CDR1 KGHSH, CDR2 LQKENI. V lost 3 bases and J lost 4, with 12 bases in between. The CDR3 consists of 15 residues. The chain's CDR3 is CASSPQSRPTGELFF. CDR3 sequence (DNA): TGTGCCAGCTCACCCCAAAGCCGACCCACCGGGGAGCTGTTTTTT.

The rearrangement uses TRBV14 and TRBJ2-7, with 8 nucleotides matching TRBD1. This CDR3 spans 14 amino acids. From germline, CDR1 is SGHDN and CDR2 FVKESK. Losses at the gene ends were 3 bases for V and 6 bases for J; bases not matched to a gene: 7. The CDR3 bases are TGTGCCAGCAGCCACGGACAGGGCTGGGGCGAGCAGTACTTC. This encodes CASSHGQGWGEQYF.

The chain recombines TRBV28 with TRBJ2-5; tentatively, D is TRBD1 or TRBD2 (5 bases each). There are 14 residues in the CDR3. Trimming took off 4 bases at V and 6 bases at J, with 15 bases between the two ends. Germline loops: CDR1 MDHEN, CDR2 SYDVKM. The CDR3: CASSSPAGSQTQYF. The CDR3 nucleotides are TGTGCCAGCAGTTCCCCTGCAGGGAGCCAGACCCAGTACTTC.

V and J are TRBV28 and TRBJ2-1; 8 bases are shared with TRBD2. Losses at the gene ends were 10 bases for V and 7 bases for J; bases not matched to a gene: 3. This CDR3 contains 11 residues. CDR1 is MDHEN and CDR2 is SYDVKM in the germline V gene. This chain's CDR3 is CATLAENEQFF. As DNA, the CDR3 is TGTGCCACACTAGCGGAAAATGAGCAGTTCTTC.

The chain combines TRBV28 with TRBJ1-5; a weak D match, TRBD1 (6 bases). CDR3 length: 17 residues. The ends were cut back, 6 bases at V and 6 bases at J, with 24 bases in the middle. The germline CDR1 and CDR2 sequences are MDHEN and SYDVKM. The CDR3 DNA is TGTGCCAGCAGCCTGGCGGCACAGGGTGGACATGGTCAGCCCCAGCATTTT. As protein: CASSLAAQGGHGQPQHF.

This clone came up once. This chain links TRBV5-4 with TRBJ2-3; D could derive from TRBD1 or TRBD2 (6 bases each). Germline values: CDR1 SGHNT, CDR2 YYREEE (reference sequence). This CDR3 has 17 amino acids. V dropped 0 bases and J dropped 6 bases, with 20 bases sitting between them. The CDR3 DNA reads as TGTGCCAGCAGCTTGGTACGGGGGCTGGGTTTAGCGGATACGCAGTATTTT. Translated: CASSLVRGLGLADTQYF.

The sample holds a few counts of this clone. V usage is TRBV6-1 and J usage is TRBJ1-2, with D tentatively TRBD1 (6 bases). The CDR3 covers 15 residues. Germline V gene data show CDR1 as MNHNS and CDR2 as SASEGT. The V and J ends lost 3 bases and 1 base respectively, with 12 bases between them. The chain's CDR3 is CASSEGHILNYGYTF. The CDR3 DNA is TGTGCCAGCAGTGAGGGACACATACTTAACTATGGCTACACCTTC.

The chain joins TRBV2 to TRBJ2-1, with D possibly TRBD2 on 5 matching bases. V shed 9 bases and J shed 6 bases, with 15 bases lying between them. The germline V gene encodes CDR1 SNHLY and CDR2 FYNNEI. The CDR3 sequence is 13 residues long. CDR3 nucleotides: TGTGCCAGTAAGCTTGACTACTCCAATGAGCAGTTCTTC. As protein: CASKLDYSNEQFF.

This chain links TRBV5-6 with TRBJ1-1; D is uncertain. The CDR3 totals 12 residues. Germline CDR1 reads SGHDT; CDR2 reads YYEEEE. V lost 4 bases and J 5 bases, leaving 9 bases between the germline ends. In DNA form, the CDR3 reads TGTGCCAGCAGCCGGGTGGGGACTGAAGCTTTCTTT. Amino acid sequence: CASSRVGTEAFF.

This clone has only one observation. The chain is built from TRBV5-1 and TRBJ2-2, with D possibly matching TRBD1 (5 bases). In germline, CDR1 is SGHRS, CDR2 YFSETQ. Trimming cost V 5 bases and J 0 bases, with 8 bases left between them. This CDR3 comprises 14 residues. In DNA, the CDR3 is TGCGCCAGCAGTCCGACAGCGAACACCGGGGAGCTGTTTTTT. Its translation is CASSPTANTGELFF.

V and J are TRBV7-3 and TRBJ1-2, with 8 bases that match TRBD1. With 2 bases clipped from V and 4 bases from J, the junction kept 15 bases outside the gene matches. This CDR3 has 18 amino acids. Germline-derived CDR1 and CDR2 are SGHTA and FQGTGA. CDR3 in amino acids: CASSLVFREGQGGYGYTF. The CDR3 nucleotides read TGTGCCAGCAGCTTAGTTTTTCGGGAAGGACAGGGAGGCTATGGCTACACCTTC.

This chain joins TRBV11-2 and TRBJ2-7; D is uncertain. CDR3 length equals 14 residues. Germline values: CDR1 SGHAT, CDR2 FQNNGV. Between the trimmed V and J ends, which lost 1 base and 3 bases, there was a span of 10 bases. Here the CDR3 reads CASSLVPGGYEQYF. In DNA form, the CDR3 reads TGTGCCAGCAGCTTAGTTCCAGGCGGCTACGAGCAGTACTTC.

Concerning this clone: Other DNA sequences of this sample code for an identical CDR3. J is TRBJ2-7 and V is TRBV7-2; 9 nucleotides agree with TRBD1. The CDR3 totals 14 residues. Germline values: CDR1 SGHTA, CDR2 FQGNSA. The ends lost 4 bases at V and 3 bases at J; junction bases unmatched: 4. The CDR3: CASSSPGQGYEQYF. CDR3 nucleotide sequence: TGTGCCAGCAGCTCACCGGGACAGGGCTACGAGCAGTACTTC. The full variable domain, with the rest looked up from reference TRBV7-2 and TRBJ2-7, is GAGVSQSPSNKVTEKGKDVELRCDPISGHTALYWYRQSLGQGLEFLIYFQGNSAPDKSGLPSDRFSAERTGGSVSTLTIQRTQQEDSAVYLCASSSPGQGYEQYFGPGTRLTVT.

This sequence joins TRBV7-8 and TRBJ2-3; 7 nucleotides align to TRBD2. The J segment lost 3 bases and the V segment lost 1 base, leaving 16 bases of the junction unmatched. Per germline, CDR1 SGHVS and CDR2 FQNEAQ. The CDR3 sequence is 19 residues long. CDR3 in DNA: TGTGCCAGCAGCTTAGGTTTTTTTGTAGGGCGGGAGTTTACAGATACGCAGTATTTT. This codes for CASSLGFFVGREFTDTQYF. Full variable domain (rest looked up from reference TRBV7-8 and TRBJ2-3): GAGVSQSPRYKVAKRGQDVALRCDPISGHVSLFWYQQALGQGPEFLTYFQNEAQLDKSGLPSDRFFAERPEGSVSTLKIQRTQQEDSAVYLCASSLGFFVGREFTDTQYFGPGTRLTVL.

J is TRBJ2-2 and V is TRBV19, with D perhaps TRBD2 (6 bases). Trimming shortened V by 5 bases and J by 4 bases, and 8 bases separated the two germline ends. Germline V gene lookup returns CDR1 LNHDA and CDR2 SQIVND (reference sequence). The CDR3 length is 13 residues. DNA of the CDR3: TGTGCCAGTAGTGTAGCGGCCACCGGGGAGCTGTTTTTT. Encoded protein: CASSVAATGELFF.

The rearrangement links TRBV5-1 to TRBJ2-2, with D possibly TRBD1 on 7 matching bases. Germline CDR1 and CDR2: SGHRS and YFSETQ. The CDR3 contains 16 residues. The germline V and J ends were trimmed by 4 bases and 7 bases, with 20 bases remaining between them. The CDR3 is CASSIPGGSAVGELFF. The CDR3 nucleotides read TGCGCCAGCAGCATCCCAGGGGGGAGCGCGGTCGGGGAGCTGTTTTTT.

This chain connects TRBV4-1 to TRBJ2-1, with a possible D match to TRBD2 (6 bases). The germline gives CDR1 MGHRA, CDR2 YSYEKL. Trimming removed 3 bases at V and 7 bases at J, with 19 bases between. The CDR3 is 16 amino acids. CDR3: CASSQARDSLTNEQFF. CDR3 in DNA: TGCGCCAGCAGCCAGGCTAGGGACTCACTCACGAATGAGCAGTTCTTC.

This chain uses TRBV10-3 with TRBJ2-1, with D possibly TRBD2 on 6 matching bases. The CDR3 totals 16 residues. Trimming removed 2 bases at V and 1 base at J, with 12 bases between. Germline CDR1 reads ENHRY; CDR2 reads SYGVKD. CDR3 in amino acids: CAISELPAGSYNEQFF. CDR3 DNA sequence: TGTGCCATCAGTGAGCTTCCAGCGGGTTCCTACAATGAGCAGTTCTTC.